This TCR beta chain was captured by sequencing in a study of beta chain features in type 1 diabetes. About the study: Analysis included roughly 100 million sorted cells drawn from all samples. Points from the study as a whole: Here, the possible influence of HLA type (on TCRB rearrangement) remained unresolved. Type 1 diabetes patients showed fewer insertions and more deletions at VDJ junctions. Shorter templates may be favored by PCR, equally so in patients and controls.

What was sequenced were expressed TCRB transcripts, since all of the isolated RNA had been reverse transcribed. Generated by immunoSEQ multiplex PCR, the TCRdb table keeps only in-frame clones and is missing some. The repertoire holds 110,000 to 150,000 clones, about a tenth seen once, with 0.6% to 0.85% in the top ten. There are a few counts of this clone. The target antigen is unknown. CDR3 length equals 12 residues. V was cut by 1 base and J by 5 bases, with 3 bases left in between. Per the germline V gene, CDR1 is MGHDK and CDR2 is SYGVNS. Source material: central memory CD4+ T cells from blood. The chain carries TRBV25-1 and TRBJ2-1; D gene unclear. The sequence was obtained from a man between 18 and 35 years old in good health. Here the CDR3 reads CASSELNNEQFF. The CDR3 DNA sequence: TGTGCCAGCAGTGAATTAAACAATGAGCAGTTCTTC.